This TCR beta chain was identified in a study of response to subunit inactivated influenza vaccine. TCRdb called the RT-PCR reads again in MiXCR, with one record for every CDR3 protein. The repertoire holds about 540,000 distinct CDR3 sequences, with roughly 23% as singletons. The same data also went into a second study, on T cells expressing NK-cell markers. As that report states: Beta-chain TCR cDNA was generated via 5'RACE template switching with UMIs. It was sorted CD3+CD56+NKG2C+, CD3+CD56+NKG2C- and CD3+CD56-NKG2C+ T cells that supplied the TCR beta repertoires. HCMV seropositivity marked seven of the eight sequenced donors; one was seronegative. Dominant NKG2C+ clonotypes made up about 1.0-7.5% of CD8+ T cells in a handful of donors. The CD3+CD56-NKG2C+ fraction of a handful of donors was likewise dominated by these clonotypes.

This TCR was recovered from a man aged 45-60 years who received an inactivated influenza vaccine. The input for sequencing was CD4+ T cells sorted from PBMCs, taken approximately 12 days after vaccination.

CDR3 amino acids: CASRGLNTEAFF. CDR3 DNA: TGTGCCAGCAGAGGACTGAACACTGAAGCTTTCTTT. This sequence joins TRBV28 and TRBJ1-1; D unresolved. Trimming shortened V by 6 bases and J by 0 bases, and 5 bases separated the two germline ends. Per germline, CDR1 MDHEN and CDR2 SYDVKM. This CDR3 has 12 residues.